The rows below give T cell receptor beta chains drawn from one sample of a study of blood T cell repertoires in COVID-19. Measured with immunoSEQ multiplex PCR; TCRdb has only the in-frame clones, and not every one. The top ten hold roughly 10% of the sample, which has about 40,000 clones, approximately 88% seen once. The sequenced sample was peripheral blood. Receptor source: a woman in her 70s with acute or convalescent COVID-19. Both conserved end residues are part of each CDR3. The D gene is left open where the match is weak. Clone sizes are given selectively: once, few, many, or a class where the clone is expanded.

v_call	j_call	d_call	clone_size	cdr3_nt	cdr3_aa
TRBV24-1	TRBJ1-6	.	.	TGTGCCACCAGTGATTTGCATCGCCCACCTGGGCCCTTAGCGTCTTTTAATTCACCCCTCCACTTT	CATSDLHRPPGPLASFNSPLHF
TRBV11-3	TRBJ2-5	TRBD1	.	TGTGCCAGCAGCGATCAGGGGGTTCAAGAGACCCAGTACTTC	CASSDQGVQETQYF
TRBV10-1	TRBJ1-6	TRBD1	.	TGCGCCAGCAGTGGAGACAGGGGGCGCGTTTTTGGTGCGGATTCACCCCTCCACTTT	CASSGDRGRVFGADSPLHF
TRBV7-9	TRBJ2-3	.	.	TGTGCCAGCAGCTTATCCCCCGCAGGGGACACAGATACGCAGTATTTT	CASSLSPAGDTDTQYF
TRBV19	TRBJ2-1	TRBD2	.	TGTGCCAGTAGTGCTCCGAGGCAGGGACTATCCTACAATGAGCAGTTCTTC	CASSAPRQGLSYNEQFF
TRBV7-8	TRBJ1-3	.	.	TGTGCCAGCAGCCGAAGCCTACCTGGAAACACCATATATTTT	CASSRSLPGNTIYF
TRBV3-1/TRBV3-2	TRBJ1-1	.	.	TGTGCCAGCAGCGTCCGGGGGGGGGTCGAAGCTTTCTTT	CASSVRGGVEAFF
TRBV19	TRBJ2-5	.	few	TGTGCCAGTAGGGGGCAAACCATCCAAGAGACCCAGTACTTC	CASRGQTIQETQYF
TRBV24-1	TRBJ2-1	TRBD2	.	TGTGCCACCAGTGATGCTAGCGGGGGCCGGAATGAGCAGTTCTTC	CATSDASGGRNEQFF
TRBV9	TRBJ1-6	.	.	TGTGCCAGCAGCGCGGACAATCCAAGCTCCTATAATTCACCCCTCCACTTT	CASSADNPSSYNSPLHF
TRBV19	TRBJ2-5	TRBD2	.	TGTGCCAGTAGTATGTGGACTAGCGGGGGAGAGACCCAGTACTTC	CASSMWTSGGETQYF
TRBV19	TRBJ1-5	TRBD1	.	TGTGCCAGTAGTAGATCGGACAGGGAGCCCCAGCATTTT	CASSRSDREPQHF
TRBV12-3/TRBV12-4	TRBJ2-3	.	.	TGTGCCAGCAAGTCGGAGGAACATACGCAGTATTTT	CASKSEEHTQYF
TRBV24-1	TRBJ2-2	.	.	TGTGCCACCAGTGATTTTGCGGCCTCCGGGGAGCTGTTTTTT	CATSDFAASGELFF
TRBV7-9	TRBJ2-1	TRBD2	.	TGTGCCAGCAAAAGGACTAGCGGCTACAATGAGCAGTTCTTC	CASKRTSGYNEQFF
TRBV5-1	TRBJ1-4	.	.	TGCGCCAGCAGCTTGGCGGATAGCGGTGAAAAACTGTTTTTT	CASSLADSGEKLFF
TRBV19	TRBJ1-4	.	.	TGTGCCAGTAGTATAGACGCCGTGGGCGCACTGGGGACTCCTGGTAGACTGTTTTTT	CASSIDAVGALGTPGRLFF
TRBV3-1/TRBV3-2	TRBJ2-1	.	.	TGTGCCAGCAGCCAAGTTGGATCGGGTGAGCAGTTCTTC	CASSQVGSGEQFF
TRBV19	TRBJ2-5	.	.	TGTGCCAGTAGTTACAGGTTCCAAGAGACCCAGTACTTC	CASSYRFQETQYF
TRBV27	TRBJ2-3	TRBD2	.	TGTGCCAGCAGTTTCCTAGCGGCTAGCACAGATACGCAGTATTTT	CASSFLAASTDTQYF
TRBV5-6	TRBJ1-1	TRBD1	.	TGTGCCAGCAGCGTAGACAGGGGATATCGAGCTTTCTTT	CASSVDRGYRAFF
TRBV18	TRBJ1-6	TRBD1	once	TGTGCCAGCTCACCTGGGACAGGGGGGTTCTCACCCCTCCACTTT	CASSPGTGGFSPLHF
TRBV6-2/TRBV6-3	TRBJ2-1	TRBD2	once	TGTGCCAGCAGTTTTCTAGCGGGGGCCTATTACAATGAGCAGTTCTTC	CASSFLAGAYYNEQFF
TRBV5-1	TRBJ1-3	.	.	TGCGTCAGCAGCTTGGACACCTCTGGAAACACCATATATTTT	CVSSLDTSGNTIYF
TRBV7-3	TRBJ2-1	TRBD2	.	TGTGCCAGCAGCCGACAGACTAGCGCGTACAATGAGCAGTTCTTC	CASSRQTSAYNEQFF
TRBV7-2	TRBJ2-3	.	.	TGTGCCAGCAGCCTCCCGGGGGGCACAGATACGCAGTATTTT	CASSLPGGTDTQYF
TRBV30	TRBJ1-3	.	once	TGTGCCTGGAGTTGGGGGGGCTACCTTGGCTCTGGAAACACCATATATTTT	CAWSWGGYLGSGNTIYF
TRBV4-3	TRBJ2-1	.	.	TGCGCCAGCAGCCTTTTCTACAGCAATGAGCAGTTCTTC	CASSLFYSNEQFF
TRBV5-5	TRBJ2-2	TRBD2	.	TGTGCCAGCAGCTGGTCCGGAGTAGCGGGAGCTTCTGGCGGGGAGCTGTTTTTT	CASSWSGVAGASGGELFF